This TCR beta chain was documented in a study of T cells in Graves' hyperthyroidism and ophthalmopathy. Study results and limitations: A 13 V-J signature model discriminated ophthalmopathy versus stable hyperthyroidism.

Germline CDR1 and CDR2: SGHRS and YFSETQ. V was pared by 0 bases and J by 6 bases, with 10 bases between. The CDR3 totals 15 residues. Absent ophthalmopathy progression within 18 months defined stable Graves' hyperthyroidism. The diagnostic basis comprised clinical symptoms, serum thyroxine and TRAb, thyroid ultrasound and orbital computed tomography. Fresh peripheral blood, 7.5 to 10 ml, was the source of the PBMCs. Points on this clonotype: What it binds is unknown.

Amplification of TCR beta CDR3 regions was performed using RNA transcripts as template. During a first-round RT-PCR of the TCR CDR3, the HTBI primer set was used. TCRdb reanalysed the multiplex PCR reads using MiXCR and keeps one entry per CDR3 protein. The sample holds a few hundred thousand distinct CDR3 sequences, more than 20% seen once. This TCR derives from a man over 45 with Graves' hyperthyroidism. This chain joins TRBV5-1 and TRBJ1-6; TRBD1 might be the D (5 bases). The sample comprised blood. CDR3 protein: CASSLAAGINSPLHF. CDR3 bases: TGCGCCAGCAGCTTGGCGGCAGGGATTAATTCACCCCTCCACTTT.